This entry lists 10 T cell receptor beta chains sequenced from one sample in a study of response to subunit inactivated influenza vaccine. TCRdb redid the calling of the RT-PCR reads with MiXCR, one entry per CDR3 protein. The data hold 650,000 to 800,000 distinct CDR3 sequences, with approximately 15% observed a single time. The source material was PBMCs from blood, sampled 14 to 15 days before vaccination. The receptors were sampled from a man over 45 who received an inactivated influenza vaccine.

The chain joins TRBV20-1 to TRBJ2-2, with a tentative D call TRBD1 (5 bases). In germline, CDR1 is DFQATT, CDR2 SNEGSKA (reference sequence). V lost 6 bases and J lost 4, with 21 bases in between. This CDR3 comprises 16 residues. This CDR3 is CSAASWGRDSTGELFF. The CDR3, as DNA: TGCAGTGCCGCCTCTTGGGGCCGAGACAGCACCGGGGAGCTGTTTTTT.

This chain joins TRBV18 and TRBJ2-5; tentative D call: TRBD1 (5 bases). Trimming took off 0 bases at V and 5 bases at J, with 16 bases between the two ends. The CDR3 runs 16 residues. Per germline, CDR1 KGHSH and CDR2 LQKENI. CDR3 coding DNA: TGTGCCAGCTCACCACCGAACCACCCTAAGGGGGAGACCCAGTACTTC. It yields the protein CASSPPNHPKGETQYF. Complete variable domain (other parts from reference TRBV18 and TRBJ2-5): NAGVMQNPRHLVRRRGQEARLRCSPMKGHSHVYWYRQLPEEGLKFMVYLQKENIIDESGMPKERFSAEFPKEGPSILRIQQVVRGDSAAYFCASSPPNHPKGETQYFGPGTRLLVL.

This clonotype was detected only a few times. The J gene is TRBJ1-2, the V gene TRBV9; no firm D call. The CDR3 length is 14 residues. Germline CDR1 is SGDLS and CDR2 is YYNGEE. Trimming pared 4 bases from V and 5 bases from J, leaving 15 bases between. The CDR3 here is CASSLGRGGYGYTF. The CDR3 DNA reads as TGTGCCAGCAGCCTAGGGCGAGGAGGTTATGGCTACACCTTC.

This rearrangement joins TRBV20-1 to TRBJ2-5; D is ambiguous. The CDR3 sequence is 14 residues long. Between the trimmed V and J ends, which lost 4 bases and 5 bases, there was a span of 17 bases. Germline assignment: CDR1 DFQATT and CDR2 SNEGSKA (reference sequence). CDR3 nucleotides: TGCAGTGCTAACCCACCGAACCATGGGGAGACCCAGTACTTC. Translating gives CSANPPNHGETQYF.

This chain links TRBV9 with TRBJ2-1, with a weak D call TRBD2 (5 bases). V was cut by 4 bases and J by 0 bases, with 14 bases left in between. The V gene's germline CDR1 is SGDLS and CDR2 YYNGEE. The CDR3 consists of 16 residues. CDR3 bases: TGTGCCAGCAGCCAAACTAGTACGAGCTCCTACAATGAGCAGTTCTTC. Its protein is CASSQTSTSSYNEQFF.

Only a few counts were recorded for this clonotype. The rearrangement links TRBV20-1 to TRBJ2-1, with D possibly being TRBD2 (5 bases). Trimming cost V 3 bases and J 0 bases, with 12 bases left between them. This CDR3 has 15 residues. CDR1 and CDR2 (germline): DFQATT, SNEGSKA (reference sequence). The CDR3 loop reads CSARAGPSSYNEQFF. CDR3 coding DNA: TGCAGTGCTAGGGCGGGTCCGAGCTCCTACAATGAGCAGTTCTTC.

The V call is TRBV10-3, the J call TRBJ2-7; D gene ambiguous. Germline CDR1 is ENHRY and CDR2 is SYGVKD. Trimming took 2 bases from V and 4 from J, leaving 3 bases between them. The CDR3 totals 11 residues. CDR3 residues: CAISELYEQYF. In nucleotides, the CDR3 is TGTGCCATCAGTGAGCTGTACGAGCAGTACTTC.

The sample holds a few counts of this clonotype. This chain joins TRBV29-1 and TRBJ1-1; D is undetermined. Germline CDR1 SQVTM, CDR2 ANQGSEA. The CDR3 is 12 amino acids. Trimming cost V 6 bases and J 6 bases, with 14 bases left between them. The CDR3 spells CSVGKKGSEAFF. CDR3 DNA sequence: TGCAGCGTCGGAAAAAAAGGGTCTGAAGCTTTCTTT.

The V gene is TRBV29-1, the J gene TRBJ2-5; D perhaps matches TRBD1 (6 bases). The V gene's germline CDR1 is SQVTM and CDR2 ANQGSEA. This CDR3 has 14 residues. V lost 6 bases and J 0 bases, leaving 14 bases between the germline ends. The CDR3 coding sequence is TGCAGCGTGGACCTCCGACAGGACCAAGAGACCCAGTACTTC. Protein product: CSVDLRQDQETQYF. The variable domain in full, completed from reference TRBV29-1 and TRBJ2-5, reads SAVISQKPSRDICQRGTSLTIQCQVDSQVTMMFWYRQQPGQSLTLIATANQGSEATYESGFVIDKFPISRPNLTFSTLTVSNMSPEDSSIYLCSVDLRQDQETQYFGPGTRLLVL.

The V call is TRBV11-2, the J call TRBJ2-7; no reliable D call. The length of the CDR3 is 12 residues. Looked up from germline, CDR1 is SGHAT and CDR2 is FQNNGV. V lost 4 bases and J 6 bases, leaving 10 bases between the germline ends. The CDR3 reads CASSSNAPEQYF. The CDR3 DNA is TGTGCCAGCAGCTCTAATGCCCCCGAGCAGTACTTC.